The clone carrying this T cell receptor (beta chain) has at least ten counts. The antigen remains unidentified. The sample belongs to a study of breast tumors, draining lymph nodes, adjacent tissues. Overall study results and limits: Tumor and nontumor repertoires were significantly more similar in luminal-like than in basal-like breast cancer. Tumor repertoires ranked between lymph nodes and nontumor tissue in diversity, with V and J gene preferences.

Axillary draining lymph nodes of breast cancer patients supplied the node samples. Per germline, CDR1 SGHNT and CDR2 YENEEA. Trimming took off 4 bases at V and 9 bases at J, with 10 bases between the two ends. There are 12 residues in the CDR3. TCRdb passed the multiplex PCR reads through MiXCR, listing each CDR3 protein once. The sample consists of fewer than 250,000 distinct CDR3 sequences, roughly 32% of them appearing once. The sequencing input was axillary lymph node tissue. The receptor's source is a female donor with breast cancer. Some clones in this sample may be carry-over from other donors' samples. The chain recombines TRBV11-3 with TRBJ2-1; D not resolved. The CDR3 DNA follows: TGTGCCAGCAGCTCCCGCGCGCGTGAGCAGTTCTTC. The encoded protein is CASSSRAREQFF.